The source of this T cell receptor (beta chain) is a study of cytomegalovirus exposure and HLA in healthy donors. General study results and limits: Later genetic work tied a missense DCLRE1C variant to beta-chain V and J trimming.

The PCR had 60 Vbeta and 13 Jbeta primers. The data were produced by immunoSEQ multiplex PCR, yet TCRdb's version contains in-frame clones alone and is incomplete. This sample has around 170,000 clones, with about four fifths found just once. This clone was seen once. Its target is unknown. This clonotype was sampled from a woman between 45 and 60 years old in good health and CMV-seropositive. Material for sequencing was PBMCs.

The CDR3: CASTLSGGAAYGYTF. The CDR3 DNA is TGTGCCAGCACCCTATCCGGGGGGGCGGCCTATGGCTACACCTTC. This chain links TRBV7-9 with TRBJ1-2, with a tentative D call TRBD1 (6 bases). CDR1 and CDR2 from the germline V gene are SEHNR and FQNEAQ (reference sequence). V was pared by 7 bases and J by 4 bases, with 19 bases between. The CDR3 consists of 15 residues.